The clone carrying this T cell receptor beta chain was counted at least ten times. Its cognate antigen is unknown. The sample is drawn from a study of T cells in Graves' hyperthyroidism and ophthalmopathy. Study-level points and caveats: Separation of ophthalmopathy from stable hyperthyroidism was achieved by a 13 V-J model. Also found in blood were most expanded thyroid clonotypes above 0.001.

The CDR3 regions of TCR beta were amplified from RNA transcripts. With the HTBI primer set, the TCR CDR3 went through a first round of RT-PCR. TCRdb re-called the multiplex PCR reads with MiXCR, one entry per CDR3 protein. The table has more than 650,000 distinct CDR3 sequences, roughly 15% seen once. V dropped 6 bases and J dropped 4; count of bases not matched to a gene: 11. The germline CDR1 and CDR2 sequences are SQVTM and ANQGSEA. This CDR3 spans 15 amino acids. The source material was blood. The chain links TRBV29-1 to TRBJ2-1, with 8 nucleotides matching TRBD2. The TCR sequence derives from a woman aged 18-29 years with Graves' hyperthyroidism. Written as DNA, the CDR3 is TGCAGCGTCCGAAAACTAGCGGCCAGTTACAATGAGCAGTTCTTC. This sequence encodes CSVRKLAASYNEQFF.